This T cell receptor beta chain was identified during a study of blood T cell repertoires in COVID-19. Study-wide context: There were acute and convalescent COVID-19 samples, and they came from the United States, Italy and Spain.

V lost 6 bases and J lost 6; bases outside the gene matches: 7. This CDR3 is built from 14 residues. Germline V gene data show CDR1 as MNHEY and CDR2 as SVGAGI. Authors' data handling: Estimation of nucleated cell counts was performed using reference gene primer amplification. Profiling relied on immunoSEQ multiplex PCR, and the TCRdb table lists in-frame clones only, not all of them. That table supplies the V and J calls and clone size; D and trimming were determined from the DNA. The sample carries some 130,000 clones, about four fifths recorded once. The sample taken for sequencing was peripheral blood. The TCR originated in a woman in her 30s who had recovered from COVID-19. This sequence joins TRBV6-5 and TRBJ2-3; 9 positions agree with TRBD1. CDR3 region: CASRQQGASDTQYF. DNA of the CDR3: TGTGCCAGCAGACAACAGGGGGCATCCGATACGCAGTATTTT.